Following are 20 T cell receptor beta chains from one sample sequenced in a study of beta chain features in type 1 diabetes. Whole-study results and caveats: Moderate but significant shortening of TCRB CDR3s was recorded in all four CD4+ subsets from Type 1 diabetes patients.

No antigens are known for them. The study reverse transcribed the entire isolated RNA, so it sequenced expressed TCRB transcripts. Sequenced by immunoSEQ multiplex PCR; TCRdb stores in-frame clones only, minus some. The sample contains around 250,000 clones, around 21% of which appear only once. The source material was naive CD4+ T cells from blood. Receptors originate from a woman between 40 and 50 years old with type 1 diabetes.

The chain joins TRBV5-1 to TRBJ2-1; tentatively, D is TRBD1 (7 bases). The CDR3 sequence is 15 residues long. Germline V gene sequence: CDR1 SGHRS, CDR2 YFSETQ. The V end lost 3 bases, the J end lost 5 bases, and 15 bases lay between the germline ends. In DNA, the CDR3 is TGCGCCAGCAGCTCGACAGGGACTCTGGACAATGAGCAGTTCTTC. Translating it yields CASSSTGTLDNEQFF.

This clone was detected only a few times. Other DNA sequences in the sample encode the same CDR3. The DNA of the CDR3 is TGCAGCGTTGACGGTGCCATGAACACTGAAGCTTTCTTT. Amino acid sequence: CSVDGAMNTEAFF. The J gene is TRBJ1-1, the V gene TRBV29-1, with unresolved D. CDR3 length: 13 residues. CDR1 and CDR2 (germline): SQVTM, ANQGSEA. V shed 3 bases and J shed 0 bases, with 8 bases lying between them.

This clone has a handful of counts. The V and J genes are TRBV2 and TRBJ2-1; D uncertain. The CDR3 loop spans 15 amino acids. The ends were cut back, 4 bases at V and 0 bases at J, with 10 bases in the middle. CDR1 and CDR2 from the germline V gene are SNHLY and FYNNEI. Here the CDR3 DNA reads TGTGCCAGCAGTGTATCCTGGAGCTCCTACAATGAGCAGTTCTTC. The encoded protein is CASSVSWSSYNEQFF. Together with reference TRBV2 and TRBJ2-1, the CDR3 gives the full variable domain: EPEVTQTPSHQVTQMGQEVILRCVPISNHLYFYWYRQILGQKVEFLVSFYNNEISEKSEIFDDQFSVERPDGSNFTLKIRSTKLEDSAMYFCASSVSWSSYNEQFFGPGTRLTVL.

J is TRBJ2-1 and V is TRBV10-3; no clear D. Germline lookup yields CDR1 ENHRY and CDR2 SYGVKD. This CDR3 is 15 amino acids long. With 5 bases removed from V and 0 bases from J, the gap between germline ends came to 11 bases. The CDR3 DNA is TGTGCCATCAGTCTACTCCAAAGCTCCTACAATGAGCAGTTCTTC. It translates to CAISLLQSSYNEQFF.

V is TRBV30 and J is TRBJ2-2, with a weak D call TRBD2 (6 bases). Looked up from germline, CDR1 is GTSNPN and CDR2 is SVGIG (reference sequence). V was shortened by 1 base and J by 6 bases, with 15 bases between the two germline ends. CDR3 length: 15 residues. In nucleotides, the CDR3 is TGTGCCTGGAGTGGCCCTGGGAGGACGGCCGGGGAGCTGTTTTTT. Amino acids: CAWSGPGRTAGELFF.

The chain combines TRBV19 with TRBJ2-6; D uncertain. This CDR3 has 13 residues. V dropped 7 bases and J dropped 5 bases, with 9 bases sitting between them. Germline V gene lookup returns CDR1 LNHDA and CDR2 SQIVND (reference sequence). CDR3 region: CASIAHWANVLTF. Here the CDR3 DNA reads TGTGCCAGTATTGCGCATTGGGCCAACGTCCTGACTTTC.

This clone was seen only a few times. V usage is TRBV15 and J usage is TRBJ2-5; a possible D gene is TRBD1 (6 bases). The germline CDR1 and CDR2 sequences are LNHNV and YYDKDF (reference sequence). This CDR3 is 14 amino acids long. V lost 0 bases and J lost 7, with 12 bases in between. The CDR3 region has the DNA TGTGCCACCAGCAGAGATAGGGGGATAGGGACCCAGTACTTC. Translation gives CATSRDRGIGTQYF.

The count of this clone is one. The chain employs TRBV4-2 and TRBJ2-3, with 11 bases matching TRBD2. V trimming: 6 bases; J trimming: 7 bases; junction bases outside the gene matches: 9. This CDR3 has 15 residues. Germline-derived CDR1 and CDR2 are LGHNA and YNFKEQ. CDR3 nucleotides: TGTGCCAGCAGGGAACTAGCGGGAGTTCGGAATACGCAGTATTTT. It specifies CASRELAGVRNTQYF.

This clone was seen a few times. The chain couples TRBV7-2 to TRBJ1-1; 11 nucleotides line up with TRBD1. Germline CDR1 SGHTA, CDR2 FQGNSA. Germline trimming cut 3 bases from V and 4 bases from J; bases unmatched to any gene: 13. This CDR3 region has 18 residues. The CDR3: CASSFPVGTGGGGTEAFF. The CDR3 bases are TGTGCCAGCAGCTTCCCTGTAGGGACAGGGGGAGGGGGCACTGAAGCTTTCTTT. Full variable domain (rest looked up from reference TRBV7-2 and TRBJ1-1): GAGVSQSPSNKVTEKGKDVELRCDPISGHTALYWYRQSLGQGLEFLIYFQGNSAPDKSGLPSDRFSAERTGGSVSTLTIQRTQQEDSAVYLCASSFPVGTGGGGTEAFFGQGTRLTVV.

The V and J genes are TRBV7-9 and TRBJ2-7; 9 bases are shared with TRBD2. Looked up from germline, CDR1 is SEHNR and CDR2 is FQNEAQ (reference sequence). V lost 5 bases to trimming and J lost 5 bases; unmatched junction nucleotides: 4. The CDR3 has 13 amino acids. The CDR3 is CASSGSGRDEQYF. The CDR3 coding sequence is TGTGCCAGCAGCGGTAGCGGGAGAGACGAGCAGTACTTC.

The J gene is TRBJ2-1, the V gene TRBV7-9; 11 bases are a match to TRBD2. CDR1 is SEHNR and CDR2 is FQNEAQ in the germline V gene (reference sequence). V lost 3 bases to trimming and J lost 5 bases; unmatched junction nucleotides: 6. The CDR3 spans 16 residues. CDR3 DNA: TGTGCCAGCAGCTTTCTTATTAGCGGGGGGGACAATGAGCAGTTCTTC. Protein: CASSFLISGGDNEQFF.

This clone was seen a handful of times. The chain recombines TRBV29-1 with TRBJ2-2; 9 nucleotides agree with TRBD1. V shed 6 bases and J 4 bases; nucleotides not matched to a gene: 3. The CDR3 length is 13 residues. Germline CDR1 SQVTM, CDR2 ANQGSEA. CDR3: CSVDRGSTGELFF. In DNA, the CDR3 is TGCAGCGTCGACAGGGGGTCCACCGGGGAGCTGTTTTTT.

The chain carries TRBV7-2 and TRBJ1-5, with D unclear. The germline CDR1 and CDR2 sequences are SGHTA and FQGNSA. The CDR3 sequence is 15 residues long. Trimming pared 1 base from V and 2 bases from J, leaving 9 bases between. The CDR3 sequence: CASSLGALGNQPQHF. DNA of the CDR3: TGTGCCAGCAGCTTAGGGGCCCTCGGCAATCAGCCCCAGCATTTT. Variable domain in full (rest from reference TRBV7-2 and TRBJ1-5): GAGVSQSPSNKVTEKGKDVELRCDPISGHTALYWYRQSLGQGLEFLIYFQGNSAPDKSGLPSDRFSAERTGGSVSTLTIQRTQQEDSAVYLCASSLGALGNQPQHFGDGTRLSIL.

The table lists this clone with a few counts. The CDR3 DNA is TGTGCCAGTTCCCCGGGACTAGCGGGATGGGGTTACGAGCAGTACTTC. As protein: CASSPGLAGWGYEQYF. The J gene is TRBJ2-7, the V gene TRBV28, with 13 bases fitting TRBD2. With V trimmed by 9 bases and J by 4 bases, 12 bases remained unmatched. Germline CDR1 is MDHEN and CDR2 is SYDVKM. CDR3 length: 16 residues. Combining the CDR3 with reference TRBV28 and TRBJ2-7 gives the whole variable domain DVKVTQSSRYLVKRTGEKVFLECVQDMDHENMFWYRQDPGLGLRLIYFSYDVKMKEKGDIPEGYSVSREKKERFSLILESASTNQTSMYLCASSPGLAGWGYEQYFGPGTRLTVT.

This sequence joins TRBV7-9 and TRBJ2-1; 7 positions match TRBD2. The CDR3 has 15 residues. J gave up 2 bases and V 2 bases, and 3 bases lay outside the gene matches. The V gene's germline CDR1 is SEHNR and CDR2 FQNEAQ (reference sequence). This CDR3 reads CASSLTSGTYNEQFF. The DNA for the CDR3 is TGTGCCAGCAGCTTAACCAGCGGGACCTACAATGAGCAGTTCTTC.

The V gene is TRBV7-2, the J gene TRBJ1-1; TRBD1 aligns across 10 bases. Germline V gives CDR1 SGHTA, CDR2 FQGNSA. Trimming removed 4 bases from V and 3 bases from J; junction bases left unmatched: 2. This CDR3 has 14 residues. The CDR3 DNA is TGTGCCAGCAGCTGGACAGGGGGGGACACTGAAGCTTTCTTT. Translation: CASSWTGGDTEAFF.

This chain links TRBV9 with TRBJ1-5, with D maybe TRBD1 (5 bases). V was clipped by 2 bases and J by 4 bases, with 13 bases between them. CDR3 size: 15 residues. Germline CDR1 reads SGDLS; CDR2 reads YYNGEE. The CDR3 nucleotides read TGTGCCAGCAGCGTGGGCCAGGGAATTAATCAGCCCCAGCATTTT. It specifies CASSVGQGINQPQHF.

The chain recombines TRBV9 with TRBJ2-5; 7 nucleotides line up with TRBD1. The CDR3 extends over 14 amino acids. Germline loops: CDR1 SGDLS, CDR2 YYNGEE. V shed 2 bases and J 3 bases; nucleotides not matched to a gene: 4. For the CDR3, the DNA is TGTGCCAGCAGCGTTGGGACAGCTGAAGAGACCCAGTACTTC. Protein: CASSVGTAEETQYF.

The chain uses TRBV5-1 and TRBJ2-3, with TRBD2 identical over 7 bases. Germline CDR1 and CDR2: SGHRS and YFSETQ. Trimming at V came to 4 bases and at J to 1 base, leaving 9 bases not matched to a gene. The CDR3 is 16 amino acids. CDR3: CASSRREASRTDTQYF. As DNA, the CDR3 is TGCGCCAGCAGCCGCCGGGAGGCGTCACGCACAGATACGCAGTATTTT.

This clone has just a few counts. The V call is TRBV5-4, the J call TRBJ1-4; maybe TRBD1 (5 bases). The CDR3 consists of 15 residues. Per germline, CDR1 SGHNT and CDR2 YYREEE (reference sequence). V gave up 4 bases and J gave up 0 bases, with 10 bases separating them. This CDR3 is CASSPRDATNEKLFF. CDR3 DNA sequence: TGTGCCAGCAGCCCCAGGGATGCAACTAATGAAAAACTGTTTTTT.